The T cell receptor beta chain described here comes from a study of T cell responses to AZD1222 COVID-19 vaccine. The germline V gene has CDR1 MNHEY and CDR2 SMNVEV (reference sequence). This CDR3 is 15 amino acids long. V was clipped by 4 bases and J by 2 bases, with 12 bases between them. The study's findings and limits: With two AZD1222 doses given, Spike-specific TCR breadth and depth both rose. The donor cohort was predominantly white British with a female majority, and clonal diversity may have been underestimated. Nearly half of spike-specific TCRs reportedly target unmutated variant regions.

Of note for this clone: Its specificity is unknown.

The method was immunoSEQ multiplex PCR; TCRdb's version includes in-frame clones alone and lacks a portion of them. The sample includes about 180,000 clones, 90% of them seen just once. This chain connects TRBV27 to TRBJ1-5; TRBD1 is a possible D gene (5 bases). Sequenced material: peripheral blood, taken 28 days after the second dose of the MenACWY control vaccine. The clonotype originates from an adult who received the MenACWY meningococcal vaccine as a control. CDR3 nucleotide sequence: TGTGCCAGCAGTTCAACGGGACTAGGCAATCAGCCCCAGCATTTT. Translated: CASSSTGLGNQPQHF.